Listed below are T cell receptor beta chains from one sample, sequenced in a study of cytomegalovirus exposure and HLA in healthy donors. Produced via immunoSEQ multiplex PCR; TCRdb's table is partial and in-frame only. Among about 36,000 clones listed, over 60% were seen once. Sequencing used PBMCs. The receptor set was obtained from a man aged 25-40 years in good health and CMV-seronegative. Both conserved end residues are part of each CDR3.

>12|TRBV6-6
CASAGETSPLHF
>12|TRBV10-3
CAISESLRGAFF
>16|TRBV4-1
CASSQQGLAAYNEQFF
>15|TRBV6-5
CASSPSQATNEKLFF
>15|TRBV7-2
CASSQDRSLYQPQHF
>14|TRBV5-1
CASSPGTARGGYTF
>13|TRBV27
CASSRPGIYEQYF
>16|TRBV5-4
CASSSPGLAGYETQYF
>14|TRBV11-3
CASSLDPSNTEQYF
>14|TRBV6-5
CASSGDRHSYEQYF
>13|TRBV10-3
CAISERGNSPLHF
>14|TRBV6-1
CASSDAGAGQPQHF
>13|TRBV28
CAVQRRGNTEAFF
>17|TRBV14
CASSPDLPGLSTGELFF
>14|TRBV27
CASSFAAGMYEQYF
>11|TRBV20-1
CSPPVVETQYF
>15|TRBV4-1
CASSQGQGKGQPQHF
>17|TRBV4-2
CASSPRNDRALNSPLHF
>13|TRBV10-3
CAISVGINSPLHF
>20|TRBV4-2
CASRLTMDRGRYSGDSPLHF
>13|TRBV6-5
CASTPAGGETQYF
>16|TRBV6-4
CASSDSGQGTSNEQFF
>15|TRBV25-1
CASSESGPVANEQFF
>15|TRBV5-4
CASSLVQGGATEAFF
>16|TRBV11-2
CASSFRDTIPGYGYTF
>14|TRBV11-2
CASSLGWGGETQYF
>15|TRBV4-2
CASSQGPGSADTQYF
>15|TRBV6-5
CASSLVGGGTYEQYF
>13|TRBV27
CASSLARLGKLFF
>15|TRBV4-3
CASSQEIGTYYGYTF
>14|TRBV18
CASSPWQGPDTQYF
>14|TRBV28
CASNTGGSGNTIYF
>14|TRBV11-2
CASSLVQGAYGYTF
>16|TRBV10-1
CASSDPTGRGVHEQFF
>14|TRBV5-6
CASSTYRRNTEAFF
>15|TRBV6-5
CASSTYTGSNTEAFF
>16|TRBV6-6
CASTSFDREGTGELFF
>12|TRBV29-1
CSVLRQGPEAFF
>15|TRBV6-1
CASNKQDPRGYGYTF